This T cell receptor (beta chain) is from a study of T cells in Graves' hyperthyroidism and ophthalmopathy. Notes on the study in general: Blood also held most thyroid clonotypes expanded beyond 0.001.

The CDR3 is 11 amino acids. With 8 bases removed from V and 3 bases from J, the gap between germline ends came to 11 bases. Germline V lookup: CDR1 SQVTM, CDR2 ANQGSEA. Template material for amplifying TCR beta CDR3 regions consisted of RNA transcripts. HTBI primers were the set used in a first-round RT-PCR of the TCR CDR3. TCRdb ran MiXCR on the multiplex PCR reads and lists one entry per CDR3 protein. The sample has around 660,000 distinct CDR3 sequences; nearly 45% are singletons. With respect to this clonotype: The antigen is undetermined.

Exclusion of patients followed from uncontrolled infection, other autoimmune disease, pregnancy or lactation. The receptor comes from an adult man with Graves' disease, either hyperthyroidism or ophthalmopathy (not recorded which). Sequenced: peripheral blood or thyroid tissue (not recorded which). The chain is built from TRBV29-1 and TRBJ2-7; TRBD2 is a possible D gene (5 bases). As DNA, the CDR3 is TGCAGCCAAAGGGCGGGCTACGAGCAGTACTTC. It is translated as CSQRAGYEQYF.